Listed below are T cell receptor beta chains from one sample, sequenced in a study of control samples from healthy donors and cancer patients. Using immunoSEQ multiplex PCR, the repertoire was profiled, and TCRdb retains in-frame clones only, with some absent. This sample has about 120,000 clones, with over 85% found just once. The sample taken for sequencing was blood. These TCRs come from a man aged 30 to 39 in good health. CDR3s include the opening cysteine and the closing phenylalanine or tryptophan. D genes are given only for firm matches. Not every row has a clone size; where given, it reads once, few, many or a size class.

>14|TRBV7-9|TRBJ1-3|.|few
TGTGCCAGCAGCACGGTTGTCTCTGGAAACACCATATATTTT
CASSTVVSGNTIYF
>12|TRBV6-5|TRBJ2-3|TRBD1|.
TGTGCCAGCACCGAGGGACAGAGGAAGCAGTATTTT
CASTEGQRKQYF
>15|TRBV27|TRBJ1-1|.|.
TGTGCCAGCATCACCAGGGCCTCTGGGGACACTGAAGCTTTCTTT
CASITRASGDTEAFF
>12|TRBV11-2|TRBJ2-7|.|.
TGTGCCAGCACAGGGGGGCGATACGAGCAGTACTTC
CASTGGRYEQYF
>13|TRBV11-3|TRBJ1-6|.|.
TGTGCCAGCAGCTCAGTGGCCAATTCACCCCTCCACTTT
CASSSVANSPLHF
>19|TRBV7-8|TRBJ2-1|TRBD2|.
TGTGCCAGCAGCTCCCTTTGGACTAGCGGGGAGCCCGCACACAATGAGCAGTTCTTC
CASSSLWTSGEPAHNEQFF
>14|TRBV7-9|TRBJ1-3|.|.
TGTGCCAGCAGCTTTGGAGGGAGTGGAAACACCATATATTTT
CASSFGGSGNTIYF
>17|TRBV23-1|TRBJ2-1|TRBD1|.
TGCGCCAGCAGTCAATCTCTATCGGGACAGGGGAACAATGAGCAGTTCTTC
CASSQSLSGQGNNEQFF
>16|TRBV9|TRBJ1-2|.|.
TGTGCCAGCAGCGTAGGGACGGAAGACCTTAACTATGGCTACACCTTC
CASSVGTEDLNYGYTF
>14|TRBV7-3|TRBJ2-3|.|.
TGTGCCAGCAGTTTTACTAGTAAATCAGATACGCAGTATTTT
CASSFTSKSDTQYF
>17|TRBV5-1|TRBJ2-1|TRBD2|once
TGCGCCAGCAGCTTCGTTTCCCTAGCGGCCTCCTACAATGAGCAGTTCTTC
CASSFVSLAASYNEQFF
>16|TRBV11-2|TRBJ1-1|TRBD1|.
TGTGCCAGCAGCTATGCTGGGACAGGGGCGAACACTGAAGCTTTCTTT
CASSYAGTGANTEAFF
>13|TRBV25-1|TRBJ2-5|TRBD2|.
TGTGCCAGCAGACTAGCGGGGCAAGAGACCCAGTACTTC
CASRLAGQETQYF
>16|TRBV28|TRBJ1-5|.|.
TGTGCCAGCAGCCTACCCGGGTTTGAGGGCAATCAGCCCCAGCATTTT
CASSLPGFEGNQPQHF
>15|TRBV10-3|TRBJ2-3|.|.
TGTGCCATCAGTGCGGGGGACTCGTCCACAGATACGCAGTATTTT
CAISAGDSSTDTQYF
>14|TRBV16|TRBJ1-1|.|.
TGTGCCAGCAGCCCCAACTTGGGGGGAACTGAAGCTTTCTTT
CASSPNLGGTEAFF
>15|TRBV7-9|TRBJ2-1|TRBD1|.
TGTGCCAGCAGCAAGGCCGGGACAGCTAACAATGAGCAGTTCTTC
CASSKAGTANNEQFF
>14|TRBV7-9|TRBJ2-5|.|.
TGTGCCAGCAGCCCCAAGGACGTGGTTGAGACCCAGTACTTC
CASSPKDVVETQYF
>18|TRBV5-1|TRBJ2-1|.|.
TGCGCCAGCAGCTTTTATGGTAGCGGCGCGAGCTCCTACAATGAGCAGTTCTTC
CASSFYGSGASSYNEQFF
>16|TRBV6-6|TRBJ2-2|.|once
TGTGCCAGCAGTTACCTTAGGAGGGGGCGGAACGGGGAGCTGTTTTTT
CASSYLRRGRNGELFF
>14|TRBV13|TRBJ1-4|TRBD1|.
TGTGCCAGCAGCGAAGGGACAGCTGATGAAAAACTGTTTTTT
CASSEGTADEKLFF
>15|TRBV7-2|TRBJ2-1|.|once
TGTGCCAGCAGCTTAGGGGATCCGGCATTCAATGAGCAGTTCTTC
CASSLGDPAFNEQFF
>16|TRBV18|TRBJ1-1|.|once
TGTGCCAGCTCACCGGGGAAACCTTCCATGAACACTGAAGCTTTCTTT
CASSPGKPSMNTEAFF
>15|TRBV9|TRBJ2-3|.|.
TGTGCCAGCAAGGAAACCCGTGGGGGGTCAGATACGCAGTATTTT
CASKETRGGSDTQYF
>13|TRBV9|TRBJ2-5|.|.
TGTGCCAGCAGCGAGGGGGACGGAGAGACCCAGTACTTC
CASSEGDGETQYF
>18|TRBV27|TRBJ2-6|TRBD2|.
TGTGCCAGCAGTTTAGTAGCGGGGATTACCTCTGGGGCCAACGTCCTGACTTTC
CASSLVAGITSGANVLTF
>16|TRBV27|TRBJ1-2|TRBD1|.
TGTGCCAGCAGTTATCTGGGGACAGGGGGCTTGTATGGCTACACCTTC
CASSYLGTGGLYGYTF
>14|TRBV5-1|TRBJ2-5|.|.
TGCGCCAGCAGCTTGGCCGGCAGAGTAGAGACCCAGTACTTC
CASSLAGRVETQYF
>13|TRBV27|TRBJ1-4|.|.
TGTGCCAGCAGTTTCGTGGGGTTCGAAAAACTGTTTTTT
CASSFVGFEKLFF
>15|TRBV10-3|TRBJ2-2|TRBD2|.
TGTGCCATCGGACTTAGCGGGGGAGACACCGGGGAGCTGTTTTTT
CAIGLSGGDTGELFF
>16|TRBV19|TRBJ1-2|.|.
TGTGCCAGTACCACTCGGGGGGCGGATTTTTACTATGGCTACACCTTC
CASTTRGADFYYGYTF
>15|TRBV7-3|TRBJ2-3|.|.
TGTGCCAGCAGCTTAACATCCCGGGACCGAGATACGCAGTATTTT
CASSLTSRDRDTQYF
>15|TRBV6-5|TRBJ2-3|.|.
TGTGCCAGCAGTCCCACAGGGTTCGGCACAGATACGCAGTATTTT
CASSPTGFGTDTQYF
>15|TRBV5-1|TRBJ1-4|.|.
TGCGCCAGCAGCTTGGCCGGCGAATCTAATGAAAAACTGTTTTTT
CASSLAGESNEKLFF
>15|TRBV9|TRBJ2-3|.|once
TGTGCCAGCAGCGTAGAGGCCGGGGACGCAGATACGCAGTATTTT
CASSVEAGDADTQYF
>13|TRBV14|TRBJ1-3|.|once
TGTGCCAGCAGCCTCGGGACCAGAAACACCATATATTTT
CASSLGTRNTIYF
>14|TRBV5-1|TRBJ2-3|.|.
TGCGCCAGCAGAAACAGGGTTGGCACAGATACGCAGTATTTT
CASRNRVGTDTQYF
>12|TRBV12-3/TRBV12-4|TRBJ1-5|.|.
TGTGCCAGCAGTTTGGGCCCTTGGGCCCAGCATTTT
CASSLGPWAQHF
>20|TRBV12-2|TRBJ1-5|.|once
TGTGCAAGTCGCTTTCGAAGGGGGGACAGGGGATCCCTTAGCAATCAGCCCCAGCATTTT
CASRFRRGDRGSLSNQPQHF
>16|TRBV27|TRBJ1-2|TRBD1|.
TGTGCCAGCAGTTCGTTGACAGGGATGGGGGCCTATGGCTACACCTTC
CASSSLTGMGAYGYTF
>15|TRBV6-1|TRBJ1-5|TRBD1|.
TGTGCCAGCAGTGACCGACAGGGGTCTAATCAGCCCCAGCATTTT
CASSDRQGSNQPQHF
>15|TRBV6-5|TRBJ2-2|.|.
TGTGCCAGCAGTTATAGGGGGGCGAACACCGGGGAGCTGTTTTTT
CASSYRGANTGELFF
>13|TRBV7-2|TRBJ1-1|.|once
TGTGCCAGCAGCAGGACAGCCCGTCCCGAAGCTTTCTTT
CASSRTARPEAFF
>13|TRBV12-3/TRBV12-4|TRBJ1-1|.|.
TGTGCCAGCAGTTTAGACAGCCGGACTGAAGCTTTCTTT
CASSLDSRTEAFF
>14|TRBV9|TRBJ2-1|.|.
TGTGCCAGCAGCGACGCTCGGCAGGGCCATGAGCAGTTCTTC
CASSDARQGHEQFF
>13|TRBV6-6|TRBJ1-5|TRBD1|.
TGTGCCAGCAGCCCCAGGGGGGGACAGCCCCAGCATTTT
CASSPRGGQPQHF